This TCR beta chain was sequenced during a study of shared clonotypes between healthy human individuals. Each subset's genomic DNA was split evenly across several immunoSEQ plates. Using immunoSEQ multiplex PCR, the repertoire was profiled, and TCRdb retains in-frame clones only, with some absent. The sample includes over 2 million clones, roughly 96% of them seen just once. The CDR3 spans 14 residues. Germline V lookup: CDR1 SSHAT, CDR2 FNYEAQ (reference sequence). As regards this clone: One junction end does not reproduce the germline sequence, and a read error may be involved.

This receptor was identified in a man younger than 35 in good health. The chain carries TRBV7-7 and TRBJ2-5; D ambiguous. Material: naive CD4+ T cells sorted from blood. Subset given: CD45RA+ positively selected. The DNA for the CDR3 is TGTGCTAGCAGCTTTGATCCAATGGGAGAGACCCAGTACTTC. The encoded protein is CASSFDPMGETQYF.